The clone carrying this T cell receptor (beta chain) was seen a handful of times. The antigen remains undetermined. Germline V CDR1 and CDR2: WSHSY, SAAADI. This CDR3 spans 18 amino acids. V was shortened by 3 bases and J by 1 base, with 19 bases between the two germline ends. This entry belongs to a study of T-cell memory formation after mild COVID-19. Constant-segment primers were used for 5'RACE, and the resulting TCR alpha and TCR beta cDNA libraries carried sample barcodes and UMIs. TCRdb independently ran MiXCR on the 5' RACE reads; one entry per CDR3 protein. The table has about 560,000 distinct CDR3 sequences, 17% seen once. Study findings and constraints: Later expanders leaned CD4+, whereas clones that contracted between day 15 and 85 were balanced CD4/CD8.

This clonotype was sampled from an adult woman who had mild COVID-19 (a few samples of this study predate the infection). Cell type and time point are not known. The V gene is TRBV10-2, the J gene TRBJ1-3; weak D call: TRBD1 (6 bases). Input material: PBMCs or a T cell subset sorted from them (not recorded which). The CDR3 nucleotides are TGCGCCAGCAGTGAAAGGGTCGGGGGGCGCGAATCTGGAAACACCATATATTTT. Translated, it gives CASSERVGGRESGNTIYF.